A single sample is the source of the 11 T cell receptor beta chains below, sequenced in a study of regulatory T cells in long-lasting Graves disease. Time point noted: newly diagnosed GD, antithyroid drugs for less than 3 months. Scientists built the TCR library using RNA that was extracted from PBMCs. Investigators prepared the TCR beta libraries by applying iRepertoire HTBI primers and Arm-PCR of CDR3 regions. From the multiplex PCR reads, TCRdb called clonotypes with MiXCR, one entry per CDR3 protein. The sample contains approximately 440,000 distinct CDR3 sequences, under 20% of which appear only once. This same sample was also taken into another study, of T cells in Graves' hyperthyroidism and ophthalmopathy.

Sample: peripheral blood mononuclear cells (PBMCs), taken at new diagnosis, from a patient treated with antithyroid drugs. The receptor set was obtained from a man aged 40-49 years with Graves disease.

The sample holds many counts of this clonotype. This sequence joins TRBV28 and TRBJ1-2; 10 bases fit TRBD1. The CDR3 is 12 residues long. Germline values: CDR1 MDHEN, CDR2 SYDVKM. Trimming removed 7 bases from V and 9 bases from J; junction bases left unmatched: 5. The CDR3 is CASTGDRGSYTF. The CDR3 nucleotides are TGTGCCAGCACGGGGGACAGGGGAAGCTACACCTTC.

This clonotype was detected only once. The rearrangement links TRBV28 to TRBJ2-3, with 9 bases aligning to TRBD2. Germline trimming cut 2 bases from V and 10 bases from J; bases unmatched to any gene: 10. The CDR3 runs 15 residues. From germline, CDR1 is MDHEN and CDR2 SYDVKM. The CDR3, as DNA: TGTGCCAGCAGTTTAGAACCAGCGGGAGGTAGTGCGCAGTATTTT. This encodes CASSLEPAGGSAQYF. The full variable domain, in which reference TRBV28 and TRBJ2-3 provide the parts outside the CDR3, is DVKVTQSSRYLVKRTGEKVFLECVQDMDHENMFWYRQDPGLGLRLIYFSYDVKMKEKGDIPEGYSVSREKKERFSLILESASTNQTSMYLCASSLEPAGGSAQYFGPGTRLTVL.

This clonotype was seen a handful of times. J is TRBJ2-2 and V is TRBV7-2; D perhaps matches TRBD2 (5 bases). The V gene's germline CDR1 is SGHTA and CDR2 FQGNSA. Trimming took 4 bases from V and 0 from J, leaving 12 bases between them. CDR3 length: 16 residues. The CDR3 protein is CASSSGLYANTGELFF. For the CDR3, the DNA is TGTGCCAGCAGCTCAGGACTTTACGCGAACACCGGGGAGCTGTTTTTT.

This clonotype was counted only a few times. The rearrangement uses TRBV6-5 and TRBJ1-1; TRBD1 matches 8 bases. Trimming at V came to 3 bases and at J to 4 bases, leaving 4 bases not matched to a gene. CDR3 size: 14 residues. CDR1 and CDR2 from the germline V gene are MNHEY and SVGAGI. DNA of the CDR3: TGTGCCAGCAGTTATCCAGGGGGCTTCACTGAAGCTTTCTTT. Protein product: CASSYPGGFTEAFF.

About this clonotype itself: This may be a read error: a much more frequent sequence differs by one nucleotide. V is TRBV12-3 or TRBV12-4 and J is TRBJ2-1; no reliable D call. The J call is uncertain, as TRBJ2-5 better fits the DNA end. The CDR3 contains 13 residues. CDR3 protein: CVSSFEQVATQYF. CDR3 in DNA: TGTGTCAGCAGTTTTGAGCAAGTTGCGACCCAGTACTTC.

The chain couples TRBV13 to TRBJ2-1, with 11 bases aligning to TRBD1. Trimming removed 3 bases from V and 3 bases from J; junction bases left unmatched: 4. Germline V gives CDR1 PRHDT, CDR2 FYEKMQ (reference sequence). This CDR3 region has 16 residues. CDR3 bases: TGTGCCAGCAGCTTCCGGGACAGGGGGGACTACAATGAGCAGTTCTTC. This codes for CASSFRDRGDYNEQFF.

This clonotype has ten or more counts. This chain uses TRBV30 with TRBJ2-1; D is ambiguous. The CDR3 is 11 residues long. Germline CDR1 reads GTSNPN; CDR2 reads SVGIG (reference sequence). V was cut by 1 base and J by 9 bases, with 7 bases left in between. CDR3 in DNA: TGTGCCTGGAGTGCGAATAGTGAGCAGTTCTTC. Translated: CAWSANSEQFF.

This clonotype was detected ten times or more. The chain employs TRBV30 and TRBJ2-7, with a tentative D call TRBD1 (5 bases). Germline V gene lookup returns CDR1 GTSNPN and CDR2 SVGIG (reference sequence). V was clipped by 7 bases and J by 0 bases, with 13 bases between them. This CDR3 has 13 residues. The CDR3 reads CAFEQGYSYEQYF. Here the CDR3 DNA reads TGTGCCTTTGAGCAGGGCTACTCCTACGAGCAGTACTTC.

This clonotype occurred many times. V usage is TRBV7-3 and J usage is TRBJ2-3, with TRBD2 matching over 8 bases. CDR3 length: 15 residues. V was pared by 1 base and J by 5 bases, with 5 bases of the junction left unmatched. The germline gives CDR1 SGHTA, CDR2 FQGTGA. The CDR3 nucleotides are TGTGCCAGCAGCTTAAGCGGGGGGAGCGGAGATACGCAGTATTTT. It yields the protein CASSLSGGSGDTQYF.

This clonotype was seen repeatedly, ten times or more. The rearrangement links TRBV6-1 to TRBJ1-1, with D possibly TRBD1 on 5 matching bases. Trimming removed 7 bases from V and 1 base from J, with 28 bases in between. Germline V gives CDR1 MNHNS, CDR2 SASEGT. CDR3 length: 19 residues. CDR3 loop: CASKKPSRDAGNPNTEAFF. The CDR3, as DNA: TGTGCCAGCAAAAAACCCTCCCGGGACGCAGGGAATCCGAACACTGAAGCTTTCTTT.

To note about this clonotype: Since a much larger clone is just one base distant, this may be a read error. The V and J genes are TRBV5-1 and TRBJ1-2; D is unresolved. Germline V CDR1 and CDR2: SGHRS, YFSETQ. This CDR3 contains 15 residues. The CDR3 nucleotides are TGTGCCAGCAGCTTATTCTTCAGCCCCAGCTATGGCTACACCTTC. Translation gives CASSLFFSPSYGYTF.